The sequence of this TCR beta chain was determined in a study of PD-1 blockade in classical Hodgkin lymphoma. Study results and limitations: Newly diagnosed and completely responding patients shared comparable baseline diversity. Reported findings placed baseline TCR diversity lower in newly diagnosed patients (compared with healthy donors). While CD8+ TCR diversity did not rise significantly by C4D1, CD4+ TCR diversity did.

Using immunoSEQ multiplex PCR, the repertoire was profiled, and TCRdb retains in-frame clones only, with some absent. Of roughly 4,300 clones listed, less than 80% were seen once; the top ten hold roughly half. The trim removed 4 bases at V and 1 base at J, leaving 2 bases unmatched. The CDR3 length is 15 residues. Germline V gene sequence: CDR1 SEHNR, CDR2 FQNEAQ (reference sequence). In every patient, relapse followed autologous stem cell transplantation, while exposure to brentuximab vedotin differed. Details on this clone: The target antigen is unknown.

This sequence joins TRBV7-9 and TRBJ2-4; 9 positions match TRBD2. This TCR came from a human donor with classical Hodgkin lymphoma. Sequencing was performed on peripheral blood mononuclear cells (PBMCs), taken at baseline. In DNA, the CDR3 is TGTGCCAGCAGCTCTAGCGGGATGGCCAAAAACATTCAGTACTTC. Residues: CASSSSGMAKNIQYF.